These 14 T cell receptor beta chains came from one sample sequenced in a study of control samples from healthy donors and cancer patients. Profiled with immunoSEQ multiplex PCR; TCRdb holds only in-frame clones, not every one. The repertoire holds about 410,000 clones, 90% seen once, with around 6.4% in the top ten. Sequenced: PBMCs. Receptors originate from a man aged 35 to 55 with head and neck cancer.

The chain recombines TRBV28 with TRBJ1-2; D remains ambiguous. The germline V gene has CDR1 MDHEN and CDR2 SYDVKM. This CDR3 comprises 13 residues. Trimming removed 2 bases from V and 2 bases from J, with 6 bases in between. Here the CDR3 reads CASSLHKNYGYTF. The CDR3 DNA reads as TGTGCCAGCAGTTTACACAAGAACTATGGCTACACCTTC.

The rearrangement uses TRBV27 and TRBJ2-5, with 11 positions matching TRBD2. This CDR3 has 16 amino acids. CDR1 and CDR2 from the germline V gene are MNHEY and SMNVEV (reference sequence). V was clipped by 4 bases and J by 2 bases; unmatched bases: 6. This CDR3 reads CASSSGLAEKQETQYF. CDR3 coding DNA: TGTGCCAGCAGTTCGGGACTAGCGGAAAAACAAGAGACCCAGTACTTC.

V usage is TRBV10-2 and J usage is TRBJ1-1; 9 nucleotides match TRBD1. The CDR3 sequence is 14 residues long. Trimming removed 4 bases from V and 5 bases from J; junction bases left unmatched: 5. Germline CDR1 is WSHSY and CDR2 is SAAADI. CDR3 sequence: CASSGTGEGTEAFF. DNA for the CDR3: TGCGCCAGCAGTGGGACAGGGGAAGGGACTGAAGCTTTCTTT.

This chain links TRBV7-9 with TRBJ2-7; 7 bases align to TRBD1. This CDR3 region has 15 residues. J gave up 2 bases and V 5 bases, and 9 bases lay outside the gene matches. CDR1 and CDR2 (germline): SEHNR, FQNEAQ (reference sequence). The CDR3 protein is CASSLEAGGPYEQYF. DNA for the CDR3: TGTGCCAGCAGCCTCGAGGCAGGGGGTCCCTACGAGCAGTACTTC.

The gene calls are TRBV5-8 and TRBJ1-3, with TRBD1 matching over 7 bases. V lost 0 bases to trimming and J lost 1 base; unmatched junction nucleotides: 4. CDR1 and CDR2 (germline): SGHTS, YDEGEE. CDR3 size: 16 residues. The CDR3 DNA is TGTGCCAGCAGCTTGGGCAGGGGGTATTCTGGAAACACCATATATTTT. It yields the protein CASSLGRGYSGNTIYF.

V usage is TRBV28 and J usage is TRBJ1-2, with unresolved D. The germline CDR1 and CDR2 sequences are MDHEN and SYDVKM. The length of the CDR3 is 15 residues. Trimming cost V 3 bases and J 0 bases, with 11 bases left between them. CDR3 residues: CASSLGGSANYGYTF. As DNA, the CDR3 is TGTGCCAGCAGTTTGGGAGGGTCCGCTAACTATGGCTACACCTTC.

This chain uses TRBV30 with TRBJ2-3; D is uncertain. Germline lookup yields CDR1 GTSNPN and CDR2 SVGIG (reference sequence). The V end lost 4 bases, the J end lost 4 bases, and 12 bases lay between the germline ends. There are 13 residues in the CDR3. In DNA form, the CDR3 reads TGTGCCTGGATTAGTGAGTTAGCAGATACGCAGTATTTT. Translated: CAWISELADTQYF.

The genes are TRBV20-1 and TRBJ1-6; TRBD1 matches at 7 bases. From germline, CDR1 is DFQATT and CDR2 SNEGSKA (reference sequence). This CDR3 spans 11 amino acids. Unmatched junction bases numbered 5, after V lost 6 bases and J lost 12 bases. CDR3 loop: CSARGGEPLHF. The CDR3 bases are TGCAGTGCCAGGGGGGGGGAACCCCTCCACTTT.

The V gene is TRBV1, the J gene TRBJ2-5; TRBD2, the table's D call, lacks a check against the DNA. TRBV1 is a pseudogene locus. The CDR3 runs to 14 residues. As DNA, the CDR3 is TGCACCAGCAGCCACTCCGAAGCCCCGGAGACCCAGTACTTC. Protein: CTSSHSEAPETQYF.

The chain carries TRBV6-5 and TRBJ2-6, with unresolved D. This CDR3 comprises 15 residues. V was pared by 6 bases and J by 2 bases, with 11 bases between. Germline V CDR1 and CDR2: MNHEY, SVGAGI. CDR3 nucleotides: TGTGCCAGCAGCTCACAAGGTACTGGGGCCAACGTCCTGACTTTC. Encoded protein: CASSSQGTGANVLTF.

CDR3 sequence: CASSPYYGYTF. In DNA form, the CDR3 reads TGTGCCAGCAGCCCGTACTATGGCTACACCTTC. V and J are TRBV7-8 and TRBJ1-2; no definite D call. In germline, CDR1 is SGHVS, CDR2 FQNEAQ. V lost 5 bases, J lost 3 bases, and 4 bases lay in between. This CDR3 spans 11 amino acids.

The chain has TRBV28 and TRBJ1-1; D call uncertain. The V end lost 10 bases, the J end lost 1 base, and 10 bases lay between the germline ends. Germline lookup yields CDR1 MDHEN and CDR2 SYDVKM. This CDR3 region has 12 residues. The CDR3, as DNA: TGTGCCATCTTTCGGGAGAACACTGAAGCTTTCTTT. Protein: CAIFRENTEAFF.

CDR3 residues: CASGTPLGTQFF. In nucleotides, the CDR3 is TGTGCCAGCGGCACCCCTCTAGGAACTCAGTTCTTC. The chain recombines TRBV6-4 with TRBJ2-1; D gene unclear. V lost 8 bases and J lost 13, with 18 bases in between. The CDR3 is made up of 12 amino acids. Germline V lookup: CDR1 MRHNA, CDR2 SNTAGT.

Only one count was recorded for this clone. The rearrangement links TRBV19 to TRBJ1-2; no definite D call. Germline CDR1 and CDR2: LNHDA and SQIVND (reference sequence). Deletions cut 2 bases from V and 2 bases from J, with 9 bases between. The CDR3 contains 14 residues. The DNA of the CDR3 is TGTGCCAGTAGTATATTCGGCCAAAACTATGGCTACACCTTC. Protein sequence: CASSIFGQNYGYTF.